The present entry profiles one T cell receptor beta chain with its context. Its antigen is as yet unknown. The sample belongs to a study of T-cell reconstitution after alpha-beta-depleted transplantation in children. Overall study results and limits: Surviving recipient cells, namely T cells and thymic progenitors, were the source of high day-60 TCRbeta diversity in some patients. From newly produced T cells came most of the T-cell counts and diversity one year after transplant.

TCRbeta library construction was performed incorporating unique molecular identifiers. TCRdb passed the PCR reads through MiXCR, listing each CDR3 protein once. The table has about 980,000 distinct CDR3 sequences, roughly 29% seen once. The material sequenced was PBMCs, mostly from graft donor cells, taken 360 days after TCRalphabeta/CD19-depleted stem cell transplant. This clonotype was obtained from a boy less than two years old who had a stem cell transplant for SCID, so the T cells may come from the graft donor.

For the CDR3, the DNA is TGTGCCAGCAGTTACCCCGGGACAAAAGAGACCCAGTACTTC. Translation gives CASSYPGTKETQYF. The chain has TRBV6-5 and TRBJ2-5; D might be TRBD1 (6 bases). V lost 2 bases to trimming and J lost 3 bases, with 10 bases between them. This CDR3 is 14 amino acids long. Per germline, CDR1 MNHEY and CDR2 SVGAGI.